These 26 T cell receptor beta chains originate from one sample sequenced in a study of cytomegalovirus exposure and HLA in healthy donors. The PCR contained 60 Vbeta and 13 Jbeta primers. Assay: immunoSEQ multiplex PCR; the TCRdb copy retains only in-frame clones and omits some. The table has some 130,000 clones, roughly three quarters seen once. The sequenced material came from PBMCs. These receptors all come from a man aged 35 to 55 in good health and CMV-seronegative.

The DNA for the CDR3 is TGCGCCAGCAGCCCGGGACAGCGGATGTGGAATGAGCAGTTCTTC. The encoded protein is CASSPGQRMWNEQFF. The chain is built from TRBV5-1 and TRBJ2-1, with 7 bases identical to TRBD1. With V trimmed by 4 bases and J by 7 bases, 11 bases remained unmatched. CDR3 size: 15 residues. Germline V lookup: CDR1 SGHRS, CDR2 YFSETQ. Drawing the rest from reference TRBV5-1 and TRBJ2-1, the complete variable domain is KAGVTQTPRYLIKTRGQQVTLSCSPISGHRSVSWYQQTPGQGLQFLFEYFSETQRNKGNFPGRFSGRQFSNSRSEMNVSTLELGDSALYLCASSPGQRMWNEQFFGPGTRLTVL.

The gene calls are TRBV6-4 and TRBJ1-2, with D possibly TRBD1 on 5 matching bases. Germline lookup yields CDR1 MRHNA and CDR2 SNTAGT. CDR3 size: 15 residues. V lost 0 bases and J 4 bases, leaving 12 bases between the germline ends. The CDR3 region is CASSDSIGGSYGYTF. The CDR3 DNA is TGTGCCAGCAGTGACTCGATCGGGGGAAGCTATGGCTACACCTTC.

In DNA form, the CDR3 reads TGTGCCAGCAGCTTAGGTGGGCAGGGCTACGAGCAGTACTTC. Amino acid sequence: CASSLGGQGYEQYF. V is TRBV7-6 and J is TRBJ2-7; TRBD1 is a possible D gene (5 bases). The V end lost 1 base, the J end lost 3 bases, and 10 bases lay between the germline ends. The CDR3 extends over 14 amino acids. Germline V lookup: CDR1 SGHVS, CDR2 FNYEAQ.

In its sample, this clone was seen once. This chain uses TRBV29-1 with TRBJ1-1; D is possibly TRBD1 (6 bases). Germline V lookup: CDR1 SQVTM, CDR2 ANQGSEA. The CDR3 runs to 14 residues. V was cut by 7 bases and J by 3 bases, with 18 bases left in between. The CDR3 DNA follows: TGCAGCGGCACCCGGGCAGGGGTCGACACTGAAGCTTTCTTT. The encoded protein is CSGTRAGVDTEAFF.

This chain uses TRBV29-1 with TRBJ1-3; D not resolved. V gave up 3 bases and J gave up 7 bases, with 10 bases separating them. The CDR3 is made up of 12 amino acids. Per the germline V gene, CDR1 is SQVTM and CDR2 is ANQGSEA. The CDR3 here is CSVETPGNTIYF. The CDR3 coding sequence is TGCAGCGTTGAGACCCCCGGGAACACCATATATTTT. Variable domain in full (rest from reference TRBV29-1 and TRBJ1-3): SAVISQKPSRDICQRGTSLTIQCQVDSQVTMMFWYRQQPGQSLTLIATANQGSEATYESGFVIDKFPISRPNLTFSTLTVSNMSPEDSSIYLCSVETPGNTIYFGEGSWLTVV.

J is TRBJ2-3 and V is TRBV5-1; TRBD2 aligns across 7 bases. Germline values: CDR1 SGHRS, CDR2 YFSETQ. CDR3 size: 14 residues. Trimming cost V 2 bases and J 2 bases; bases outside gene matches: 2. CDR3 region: CASSLAGNTDTQYF. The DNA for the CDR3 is TGCGCCAGCAGCTTAGCGGGAAACACAGATACGCAGTATTTT.

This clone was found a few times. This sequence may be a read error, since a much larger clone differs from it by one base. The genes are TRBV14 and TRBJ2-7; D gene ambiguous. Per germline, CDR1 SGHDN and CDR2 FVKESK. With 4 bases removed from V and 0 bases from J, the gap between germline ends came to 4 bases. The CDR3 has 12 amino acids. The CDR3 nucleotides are TGTGCCAGCAGCCCGAGCTCCTACGAGCAGTACTTC. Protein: CASSPSSYEQYF. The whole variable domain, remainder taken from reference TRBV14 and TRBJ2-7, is EAGVTQFPSHSVIEKGQTVTLRCDPISGHDNLYWYRRVMGKEIKFLLHFVKESKQDESGMPNNRFLAERTGGTYSTLKVQPAELEDSGVYFCASSPSSYEQYFGPGTRLTVT.

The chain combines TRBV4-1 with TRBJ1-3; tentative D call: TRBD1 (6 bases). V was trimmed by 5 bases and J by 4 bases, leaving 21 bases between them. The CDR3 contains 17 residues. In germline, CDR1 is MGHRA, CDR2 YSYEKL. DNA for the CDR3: TGCGCCAGCAGCAAAGCCACAGGGTATGGGGCGGGAAACACCATATATTTT. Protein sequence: CASSKATGYGAGNTIYF.

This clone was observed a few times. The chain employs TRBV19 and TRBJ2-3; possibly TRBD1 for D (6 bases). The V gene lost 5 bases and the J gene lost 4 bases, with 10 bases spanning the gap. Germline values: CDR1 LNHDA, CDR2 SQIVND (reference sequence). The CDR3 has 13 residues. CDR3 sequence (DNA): TGTGCCAGTAGTTACAGGGTGTCAGATACGCAGTATTTT. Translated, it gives CASSYRVSDTQYF.

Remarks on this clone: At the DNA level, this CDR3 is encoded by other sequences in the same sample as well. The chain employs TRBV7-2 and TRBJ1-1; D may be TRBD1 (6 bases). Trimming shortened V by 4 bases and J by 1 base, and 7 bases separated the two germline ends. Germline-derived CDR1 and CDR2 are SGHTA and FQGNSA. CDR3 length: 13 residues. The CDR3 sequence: CASSSGQNTEAFF. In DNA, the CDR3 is TGTGCCAGCAGCTCGGGACAGAACACTGAAGCTTTCTTT.

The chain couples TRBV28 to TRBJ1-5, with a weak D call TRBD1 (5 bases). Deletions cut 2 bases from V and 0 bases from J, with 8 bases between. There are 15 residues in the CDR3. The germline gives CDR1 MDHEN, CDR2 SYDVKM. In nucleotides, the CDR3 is TGTGCCAGCAGTTTAAGGGGATATAGCAATCAGCCCCAGCATTTT. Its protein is CASSLRGYSNQPQHF.

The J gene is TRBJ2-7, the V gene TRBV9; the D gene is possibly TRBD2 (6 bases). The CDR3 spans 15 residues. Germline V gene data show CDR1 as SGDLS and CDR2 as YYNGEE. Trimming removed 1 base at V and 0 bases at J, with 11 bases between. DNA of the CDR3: TGTGCCAGCAGCGTATCCCCTAGCGCCTCCTACGAGCAGTACTTC. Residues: CASSVSPSASYEQYF.

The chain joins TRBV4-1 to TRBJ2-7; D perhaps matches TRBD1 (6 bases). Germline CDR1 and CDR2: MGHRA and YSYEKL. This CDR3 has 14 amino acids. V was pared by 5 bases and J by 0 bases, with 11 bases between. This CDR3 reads CASSFGTHSYEQYF. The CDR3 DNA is TGCGCCAGCAGCTTCGGGACACACTCCTACGAGCAGTACTTC.

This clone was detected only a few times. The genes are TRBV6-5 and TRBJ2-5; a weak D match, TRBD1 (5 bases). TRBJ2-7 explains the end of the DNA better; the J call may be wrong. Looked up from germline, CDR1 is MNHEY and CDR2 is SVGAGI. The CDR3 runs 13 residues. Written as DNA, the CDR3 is TGTGCCAGCAAACCAGGGCTGCCAGACGAGCAGTACTTC. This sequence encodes CASKPGLPDEQYF.

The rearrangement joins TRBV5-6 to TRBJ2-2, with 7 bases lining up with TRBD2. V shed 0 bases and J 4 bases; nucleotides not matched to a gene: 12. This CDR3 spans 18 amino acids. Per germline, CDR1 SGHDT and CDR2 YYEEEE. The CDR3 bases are TGTGCCAGCAGCTTGGTCCCTAGCGGCGCGGGATTCACCGGGGAGCTGTTTTTT. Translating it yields CASSLVPSGAGFTGELFF.

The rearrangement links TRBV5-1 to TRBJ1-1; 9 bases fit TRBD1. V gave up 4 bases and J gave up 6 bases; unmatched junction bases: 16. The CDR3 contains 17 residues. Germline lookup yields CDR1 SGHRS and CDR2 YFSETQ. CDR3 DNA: TGCGCCAGCAGCCCCAATTCCCGGACAGGGGAGATCGCTGAAGCTTTCTTT. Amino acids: CASSPNSRTGEIAEAFF.

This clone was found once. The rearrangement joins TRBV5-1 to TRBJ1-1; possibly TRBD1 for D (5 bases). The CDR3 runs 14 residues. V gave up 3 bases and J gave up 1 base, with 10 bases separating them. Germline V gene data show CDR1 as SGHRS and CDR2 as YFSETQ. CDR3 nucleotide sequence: TGCGCCAGCAGCTCAGACACAGGGAACACTGAAGCTTTCTTT. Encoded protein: CASSSDTGNTEAFF. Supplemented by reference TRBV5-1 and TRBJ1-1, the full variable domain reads KAGVTQTPRYLIKTRGQQVTLSCSPISGHRSVSWYQQTPGQGLQFLFEYFSETQRNKGNFPGRFSGRQFSNSRSEMNVSTLELGDSALYLCASSSDTGNTEAFFGQGTRLTVV.

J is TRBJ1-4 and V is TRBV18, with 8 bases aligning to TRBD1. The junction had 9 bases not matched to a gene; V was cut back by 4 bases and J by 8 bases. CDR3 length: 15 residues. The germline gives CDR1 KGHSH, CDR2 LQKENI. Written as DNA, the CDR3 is TGTGCCAGCTCACAATCACAGGGGGAGAGGGAAAAACTGTTTTTT. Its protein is CASSQSQGEREKLFF.

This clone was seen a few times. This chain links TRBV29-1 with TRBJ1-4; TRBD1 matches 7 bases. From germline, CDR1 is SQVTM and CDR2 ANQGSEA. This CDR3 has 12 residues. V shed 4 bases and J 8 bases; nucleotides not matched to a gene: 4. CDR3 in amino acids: CSVGFRGEKLFF. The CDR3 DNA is TGCAGCGTTGGCTTCAGGGGGGAAAAACTGTTTTTT.

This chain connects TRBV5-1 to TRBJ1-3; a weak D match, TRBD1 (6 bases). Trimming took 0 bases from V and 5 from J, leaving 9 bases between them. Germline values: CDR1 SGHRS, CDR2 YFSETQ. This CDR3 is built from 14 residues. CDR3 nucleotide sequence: TGCGCCAGCAGCTTGGTGGGGGGGCGAAACACCATATATTTT. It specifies CASSLVGGRNTIYF.

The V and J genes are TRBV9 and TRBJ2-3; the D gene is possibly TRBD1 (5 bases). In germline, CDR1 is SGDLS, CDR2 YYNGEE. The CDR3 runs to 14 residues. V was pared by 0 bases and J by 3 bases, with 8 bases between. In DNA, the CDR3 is TGTGCCAGCAGCGTAGGACAGTTAACAGATACGCAGTATTTT. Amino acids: CASSVGQLTDTQYF.

The chain's CDR3 is CASSLAGRAGYTF. The CDR3, as DNA: TGTGCCAGCAGCTTAGCGGGCAGGGCAGGCTACACCTTC. V gene TRBV7-8 combines with J gene TRBJ1-2, with D tentatively TRBD1 (5 bases). Per the germline V gene, CDR1 is SGHVS and CDR2 is FQNEAQ. This CDR3 spans 13 amino acids. V shed 0 bases and J shed 8 bases, with 10 bases lying between them.

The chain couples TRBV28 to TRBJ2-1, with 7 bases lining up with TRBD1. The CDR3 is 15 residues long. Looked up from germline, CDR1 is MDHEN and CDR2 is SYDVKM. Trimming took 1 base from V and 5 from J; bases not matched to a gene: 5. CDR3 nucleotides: TGTGCCAGCAGTTTATTGCAGGGGGAAGACAATGAGCAGTTCTTC. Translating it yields CASSLLQGEDNEQFF. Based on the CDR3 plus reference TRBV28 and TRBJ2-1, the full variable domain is DVKVTQSSRYLVKRTGEKVFLECVQDMDHENMFWYRQDPGLGLRLIYFSYDVKMKEKGDIPEGYSVSREKKERFSLILESASTNQTSMYLCASSLLQGEDNEQFFGPGTRLTVL.

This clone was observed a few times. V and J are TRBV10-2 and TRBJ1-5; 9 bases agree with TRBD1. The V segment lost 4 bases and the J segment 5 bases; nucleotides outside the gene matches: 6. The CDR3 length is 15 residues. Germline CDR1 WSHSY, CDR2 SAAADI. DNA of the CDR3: TGCGCCAGCAGTGGCGGACAGGGGTGGGATCAGCCCCAGCATTTT. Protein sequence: CASSGGQGWDQPQHF.

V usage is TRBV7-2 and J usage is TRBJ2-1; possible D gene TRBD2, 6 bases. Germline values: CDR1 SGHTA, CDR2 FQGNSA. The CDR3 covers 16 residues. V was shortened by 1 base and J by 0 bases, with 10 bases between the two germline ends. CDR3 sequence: CASSLVRGSSYNEQFF. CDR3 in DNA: TGTGCCAGCAGCTTAGTACGGGGGAGCTCCTACAATGAGCAGTTCTTC.

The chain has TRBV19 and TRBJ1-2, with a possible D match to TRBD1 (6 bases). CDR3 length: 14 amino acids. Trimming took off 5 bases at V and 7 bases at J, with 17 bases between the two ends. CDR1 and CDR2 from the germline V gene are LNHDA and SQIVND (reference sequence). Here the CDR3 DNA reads TGTGCCAGTAGTTTAGGGACAAACCCCACTGGCTACACCTTC. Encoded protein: CASSLGTNPTGYTF.